This T cell receptor (beta chain) came from a study of blood T cell repertoires in COVID-19 (dated by TCRdb to 2020 to 2021). Some background on the complete study: The collaborator samples originated in the United States, Italy and Spain and spanned the acute and convalescent phases of COVID-19. The prospective study material was composed of cDNA or gDNA derived from T cells, B-cell-depleted T cells, or PBMCs. Deeply sampled blood TCRbeta repertoires from subjects exposed to, actively infected with, or recovered from COVID-19 were included in the dataset. The repertoires were released in a freely available public database meant as a resource for research on the immune response to SARS-CoV-2. The samples were drawn from two sources: the first 160 participants of the ongoing ImmuneRACE study, and over 950 subjects contributed by 6 global collaborators. A de-identified subject ID, COVID-19 status, age in years and sex were almost always included in the sample metadata. Where available, HLA class I and class II types were taken from metadata supplied by the sample provider and were not determined by assay-based typing.

TCRbeta CDR3 regions were amplified from genomic DNA by means of the immunoSEQ Assay, a bias-controlled multiplex PCR. As for the original processing: Nucleated cell counts per sample were estimated from amplification of reference gene primers within the assay. To quantify the absolute abundance of each unique TCRbeta CDR3 rearrangement, sequence reads were collapsed and filtered. For each sample, productive Simpson clonality was calculated as the square root of Simpson's diversity index across productive rearrangements. This immuneACCESS table, as held by TCRdb, lists in-frame sequences with V and J called but not all clones. Of the missing ones, under half trace to an unresolved V gene in checked studies; the others have no known cause. The DNA gave D and trimming, while V, J and clone size come from that table. This sample is represented by tens of thousands of clones; 86% of them were singletons. The ten top clones hold about 14% of the sample.

Overall study results and their limits: The quantity of clinical and demographic metadata differed by source and by participant and was supplied without curation.

Note on this clone: Its antigen remains undetermined. Per-nucleotide qualities are absent, and no much larger clonotype sits a single base away.

Taken from cysteine to phenylalanine, the CDR3 has 12 residues. The read is trimmed to its CDR3 DNA, 36 bases read in frame from base 1. Taken from the germline V gene, the CDR1 and CDR2 loops are KGHDR and SFDVKD. Trimming at the junction amounts to 7 bases on V and 7 bases on J, and the germline ends lie 10 bases apart. Whole blood was collected in K2EDTA tubes by collaborating institutions according to the institutions' own protocols. For TCRbeta analysis, collaborators shipped samples in one of three forms: frozen whole blood, isolated PBMCs, or DNA extracted from either of those sample types. The receptor was isolated from a human donor in a cohort sampled during active COVID-19. The sequencing sample was made of peripheral blood. The chain is made from TRBV24-1 and TRBJ2-1; the best D guess is TRBD2, with 5 bases matching. The DNA sequence is TGTGCCACCAGCAGGCCGGGGAATGAGCAGTTCTTC. It is translated as CATSRPGNEQFF.